This entry lists 3 T cell receptor beta chains sequenced from one sample in a study of monozygotic twins with inflammatory bowel disease. TCRdb processed the 5' RACE reads again and assigns one entry to each CDR3 protein, with no DNA. The specimen's table records 350,000 to 400,000 distinct CDR3 sequences. Input material: blood. The receptors here all came from a human donor with ulcerative colitis or Crohn's disease, or a healthy co-twin of an affected twin (not recorded which).

V gene TRBV5-1 combines with J gene TRBJ2-5; the D gene TCRdb calls, TRBD2, cannot be checked with no DNA. The germline CDR1 and CDR2 sequences are SGHRS and YFSETQ. This CDR3 is built from 18 residues. CDR3 sequence: CASSLTTSGGPYQETQYF.

The V call is TRBV9, the J call TRBJ1-6. CDR1 is SGDLS and CDR2 is YYNGEE in the germline V gene. The CDR3 extends over 15 amino acids. This CDR3 reads CASSVEGRGNSPLHF. The full variable domain, completed using reference TRBV9 and TRBJ1-6, is DSGVTQTPKHLITATGQRVTLRCSPRSGDLSVYWYQQSLDQGLQFLIQYYNGEERAKGNILERFSAQQFPDLHSELNLSSLELGDSALYFCASSVEGRGNSPLHFGNGTRLTVT.

The J gene is TRBJ2-2, the V gene TRBV4-1. Looked up from germline, CDR1 is MGHRA and CDR2 is YSYEKL. This CDR3 is built from 13 residues. The CDR3 sequence is CASSQDWGFELFF.